This is a list of T cell receptor beta chains from one sample in a study of early T cells in non-severe SARS-CoV-2 infection. Using its own MiXCR run on the 5' RACE reads, TCRdb lists one record per CDR3 protein. The sample gives tens of thousands of distinct CDR3 sequences, 6% to 9.5% of which show up once; roughly an eighth is in the top ten. Sequencing used whole blood, obtained at baseline. The receptors were sampled from an adult who was a healthcare worker with PCR-confirmed SARS-CoV-2 infection or an uninfected control (not recorded which). Both conserved end residues are part of each CDR3. A D gene is named only where the DNA matches it firmly.

d_call: -
v_call: TRBV29-1
j_call: TRBJ1-2
cdr3_aa: CSVEDISHTF

d_call: TRBD1
v_call: TRBV5-4
j_call: TRBJ2-1
cdr3_aa: CASSGPGQENNEQFF

d_call: TRBD1
v_call: TRBV6-2/TRBV6-3
j_call: TRBJ2-1
cdr3_aa: CASTFRDRTYNEQFF

d_call: -
v_call: TRBV6-2/TRBV6-3
j_call: TRBJ1-6
cdr3_aa: CASSPSWGALLDSPLHF

d_call: -
v_call: TRBV27
j_call: TRBJ2-7
cdr3_aa: CATRRHPSYEQYF

d_call: -
v_call: TRBV5-1
j_call: TRBJ2-2
cdr3_aa: CASGGFERNPGELFF

d_call: -
v_call: TRBV7-9
j_call: TRBJ2-1
cdr3_aa: CASSLSYGTQRRGDHNEQFF

d_call: TRBD1
v_call: TRBV7-9
j_call: TRBJ2-2
cdr3_aa: CASRTGPTNTGELFF

d_call: -
v_call: TRBV10-3
j_call: TRBJ2-7
cdr3_aa: CAIRQKQGSYEQYF

d_call: -
v_call: TRBV19
j_call: TRBJ2-7
cdr3_aa: CASSIEAGPAREQYF

d_call: TRBD1
v_call: TRBV15
j_call: TRBJ1-1
cdr3_aa: CATSGTGGVANTEAFF

d_call: -
v_call: TRBV7-2
j_call: TRBJ2-7
cdr3_aa: CASSLDSDGAYEQYF

d_call: TRBD2
v_call: TRBV4-1
j_call: TRBJ2-1
cdr3_aa: CASSQEGLAGGQFF

d_call: TRBD2
v_call: TRBV5-1
j_call: TRBJ2-1
cdr3_aa: CASSLANGGGGYNEQFF

d_call: TRBD1
v_call: TRBV6-5
j_call: TRBJ1-1
cdr3_aa: CASSSRTGEGQAFF

d_call: -
v_call: TRBV5-6
j_call: TRBJ2-5
cdr3_aa: CASSFRLRSQETQYF

d_call: -
v_call: TRBV30
j_call: TRBJ2-7
cdr3_aa: CAWRSPDSYEQYF

d_call: -
v_call: TRBV14
j_call: TRBJ2-1
cdr3_aa: CASSIGTVDYNEQFF

d_call: -
v_call: TRBV7-2
j_call: TRBJ1-5
cdr3_aa: CASSLADTLGTQHF

d_call: -
v_call: TRBV5-5
j_call: TRBJ2-5
cdr3_aa: CASSALEAFQETQYF

d_call: -
v_call: TRBV5-6
j_call: TRBJ2-1
cdr3_aa: CASSSRRATHNEQFF

d_call: -
v_call: TRBV4-3
j_call: TRBJ2-5
cdr3_aa: CASSPRLYETQYF

d_call: -
v_call: TRBV19
j_call: TRBJ2-3
cdr3_aa: CASSSIPTDTQYF

d_call: -
v_call: TRBV7-9
j_call: TRBJ1-1
cdr3_aa: CASTLRWGENTEAFF

d_call: -
v_call: TRBV11-2
j_call: TRBJ1-6
cdr3_aa: CASSWLGASGNSPLHF

d_call: -
v_call: TRBV18
j_call: TRBJ1-1
cdr3_aa: CASSQTDNTEAFF

d_call: TRBD1
v_call: TRBV13
j_call: TRBJ2-7
cdr3_aa: CASSSNPGTGFTYEQYF

d_call: -
v_call: TRBV28
j_call: TRBJ1-1
cdr3_aa: CASMANSLGPLKTEAFF

d_call: -
v_call: TRBV6-1
j_call: TRBJ2-6
cdr3_aa: CASSEAEATGANVLTF

d_call: -
v_call: TRBV5-1
j_call: TRBJ1-1
cdr3_aa: CASSPGGGQNGMNTEAFF

d_call: -
v_call: TRBV29-1
j_call: TRBJ2-7
cdr3_aa: CSVEGEQTYEQYF

d_call: TRBD1
v_call: TRBV20-1
j_call: TRBJ2-7
cdr3_aa: CSASPGTGYYEQYF

d_call: -
v_call: TRBV29-1
j_call: TRBJ1-6
cdr3_aa: CSVVESDYNSPLHF

d_call: TRBD1
v_call: TRBV9
j_call: TRBJ2-7
cdr3_aa: CASSVSVGQGKGEQYF

d_call: TRBD2
v_call: TRBV6-2/TRBV6-3
j_call: TRBJ2-1
cdr3_aa: CASSYEGGIAGGLYNEQFF

d_call: TRBD2
v_call: TRBV15
j_call: TRBJ2-3
cdr3_aa: CATSRVPGRGTDTQYF

d_call: -
v_call: TRBV5-4
j_call: TRBJ2-3
cdr3_aa: CASSSGTPGTDTQYF

d_call: TRBD1
v_call: TRBV18
j_call: TRBJ1-4
cdr3_aa: CASSPLGQGGNEKLFF

d_call: -
v_call: TRBV30
j_call: TRBJ2-5
cdr3_aa: CAWSSSGLAGETQYF

d_call: TRBD1
v_call: TRBV23-1
j_call: TRBJ2-3
cdr3_aa: CASLRDRRNRVPDTQYF

d_call: TRBD1
v_call: TRBV11-2
j_call: TRBJ2-7
cdr3_aa: CASSPIKRGQGATYEQYF

d_call: TRBD1
v_call: TRBV27
j_call: TRBJ2-7
cdr3_aa: CASSRTGGSSSYEQYF

d_call: -
v_call: TRBV18
j_call: TRBJ1-1
cdr3_aa: CASSSRDTEAFF

d_call: TRBD1
v_call: TRBV28
j_call: TRBJ1-1
cdr3_aa: CASSLGQALNTEAFF

d_call: TRBD1
v_call: TRBV6-5
j_call: TRBJ1-1
cdr3_aa: CASSLQGVAFF

d_call: TRBD1
v_call: TRBV29-1
j_call: TRBJ1-2
cdr3_aa: CSVGQGDGYTF

d_call: -
v_call: TRBV11-2
j_call: TRBJ2-5
cdr3_aa: CASSPRRIQETQYF

d_call: -
v_call: TRBV11-2
j_call: TRBJ2-1
cdr3_aa: CASSLAGEQFF

d_call: -
v_call: TRBV28
j_call: TRBJ2-1
cdr3_aa: CASSFGTGKTYNEQFF

d_call: -
v_call: TRBV12-3/TRBV12-4
j_call: TRBJ2-1
cdr3_aa: CASSLAGGNEQFF

d_call: -
v_call: TRBV15
j_call: TRBJ2-7
cdr3_aa: CATSRDWGSYEQYF